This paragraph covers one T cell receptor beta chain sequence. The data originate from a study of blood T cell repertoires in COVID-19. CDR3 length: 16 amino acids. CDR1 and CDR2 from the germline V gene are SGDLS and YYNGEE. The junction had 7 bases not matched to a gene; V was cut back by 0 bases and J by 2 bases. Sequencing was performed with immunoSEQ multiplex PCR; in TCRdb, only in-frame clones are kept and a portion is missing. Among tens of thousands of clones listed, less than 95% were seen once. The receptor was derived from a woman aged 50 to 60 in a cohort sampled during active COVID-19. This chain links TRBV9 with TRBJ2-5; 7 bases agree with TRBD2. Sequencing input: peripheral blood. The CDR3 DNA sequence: TGTGCCAGCAGCGTAGGAGTGGGGGGACTACAAGAGACCCAGTACTTC. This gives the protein CASSVGVGGLQETQYF. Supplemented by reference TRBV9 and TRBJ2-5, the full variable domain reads DSGVTQTPKHLITATGQRVTLRCSPRSGDLSVYWYQQSLDQGLQFLIQYYNGEERAKGNILERFSAQQFPDLHSELNLSSLELGDSALYFCASSVGVGGLQETQYFGPGTRLLVL.